A single sample is the source of the 17 T cell receptor beta chains below, sequenced in a study of blood T cells in healthy people across ages. Sample-barcoded 5' priming and a J-beta primer mix drove a second PCR of about 7 to 12 cycles. MiXCR, applied by TCRdb to the 5' RACE reads, yields one record per CDR3 protein. The sample yields hundreds of thousands of distinct CDR3 sequences, roughly 30% seen once. Sequencing was done on a sample of blood. Receptors were obtained from a woman at least 80 years old in good health.

This clonotype came up many times. The gene calls are TRBV20-1 and TRBJ2-2; the D gene is possibly TRBD2 (7 bases). V was cut by 3 bases and J by 3 bases, with 11 bases left in between. There are 14 residues in the CDR3. CDR1 and CDR2 from the germline V gene are DFQATT and SNEGSKA (reference sequence). The CDR3: CSASRGADTGELFF. Here the CDR3 DNA reads TGCAGTGCTAGTCGGGGGGCCGACACCGGGGAGCTGTTTTTT.

A few counts support this clonotype. The rearrangement links TRBV6-2 or TRBV6-3 to TRBJ1-1; 7 positions match TRBD1. V was pared by 6 bases and J by 4 bases, with 8 bases of the junction left unmatched. Germline values: CDR1 MNHEY, CDR2 SVGEGT. The CDR3 is 14 amino acids. CDR3 sequence reads: CASRNPGGFTEAFF. The CDR3 nucleotides are TGTGCCAGCAGGAACCCAGGGGGTTTCACTGAAGCTTTCTTT.

This clonotype has ten or more counts. The V and J genes are TRBV7-2 and TRBJ2-3; 9 bases fit TRBD2. The CDR3 runs to 15 residues. The V and J ends lost 7 bases and 11 bases, in that order; junction bases with no gene match: 16. The germline CDR1 and CDR2 sequences are SGHTA and FQGNSA. The CDR3 bases are TGTGCCAGCACCGTTAGCGGGGGATATTTCCAGGGGCAGTATTTT. Encoded protein: CASTVSGGYFQGQYF.

In this sample, this clonotype turned up many times. The chain carries TRBV29-1 and TRBJ2-6, with no clear D. The CDR3 extends over 13 amino acids. CDR1 and CDR2 (germline): SQVTM, ANQGSEA. V was cut by 4 bases and J by 4 bases, with 8 bases left in between. CDR3 region: CSVGRLGANVLTF. The CDR3 DNA reads as TGCAGCGTTGGACGTTTGGGGGCCAACGTCCTGACTTTC.

This clonotype was seen more than once but under ten times. The V gene is TRBV2, the J gene TRBJ1-1; D not certain. Germline V gives CDR1 SNHLY, CDR2 FYNNEI. The V end lost 5 bases, the J end lost 6 bases, and 13 bases lay between the germline ends. This CDR3 contains 13 residues. Here the CDR3 reads CASSSRTGAEAFF. In DNA form, the CDR3 reads TGTGCCAGCAGTTCCCGAACCGGGGCTGAAGCTTTCTTT. Together with reference TRBV2 and TRBJ1-1, the CDR3 gives the full variable domain: EPEVTQTPSHQVTQMGQEVILRCVPISNHLYFYWYRQILGQKVEFLVSFYNNEISEKSEIFDDQFSVERPDGSNFTLKIRSTKLEDSAMYFCASSSRTGAEAFFGQGTRLTVV.

This clonotype was detected ten times or more. The rearrangement links TRBV20-1 to TRBJ2-7; 11 nucleotides match TRBD2. The closer fit of TRBJ2-5 to the DNA end suggests the J call may be wrong. CDR1 is DFQATT and CDR2 is SNEGSKA in the germline V gene (reference sequence). CDR3 size: 15 residues. The CDR3 coding sequence is TGCAGTGCTAGGGTTAGCGGGGGGGTAGTGGAGACCCAGTACTTC. It translates to CSARVSGGVVETQYF.

This clonotype was counted many times. The genes are TRBV7-2 and TRBJ2-4; D may match TRBD1 or TRBD2 (5 bases each). Germline V lookup: CDR1 SGHTA, CDR2 FQGNSA. The CDR3 length is 16 residues. Deletions cut 8 bases from V and 3 bases from J, with 20 bases between. This CDR3 reads CASEGQVGRVKNIQYF. The CDR3 DNA follows: TGTGCCAGCGAGGGGCAAGTTGGTCGGGTCAAAAACATTCAGTACTTC.

The chain combines TRBV10-2 with TRBJ1-1, with D possibly matching TRBD1 (6 bases). Germline V gives CDR1 WSHSY, CDR2 SAAADI. V lost 3 bases and J lost 0, with 11 bases in between. There are 15 residues in the CDR3. CDR3 DNA sequence: TGCGCCAGCAGTGATACCGGGACACTGAACACTGAAGCTTTCTTT. Residues: CASSDTGTLNTEAFF.

This clonotype was picked up many times. This CDR3 reads CASSQAFGGGQAFF. As DNA, the CDR3 is TGCGCCAGCAGCCAAGCGTTCGGGGGGGGGCAGGCTTTCTTT. This chain connects TRBV4-3 to TRBJ1-1, with D perhaps TRBD1 (6 bases). With 1 base removed from V and 11 bases from J, the gap between germline ends came to 17 bases. The CDR3 contains 14 residues. The V gene's germline CDR1 is LGHNA and CDR2 YSLEER.

This clonotype was found once. This may stem from a read error, because a much larger clone lies one nucleotide away. The chain carries TRBV15 and TRBJ2-7; 7 nucleotides line up with TRBD2. Germline values: CDR1 LNHNV, CDR2 YYDKDF (reference sequence). The CDR3 sequence is 17 residues long. The CDR3 DNA reads as TGTACCACCAGCAGAGATCTCGCAGGGAGGGGTGGCTACGAGCAGTACTTC. Its translation is CTTSRDLAGRGGYEQYF.

The sample holds many counts of this clonotype. V usage is TRBV9 and J usage is TRBJ1-6, with D possibly being TRBD1 (6 bases). V was shortened by 4 bases and J by 5 bases, with 13 bases between the two germline ends. The CDR3 contains 15 residues. Germline loops: CDR1 SGDLS, CDR2 YYNGEE. This chain's CDR3 is CASSMTGSDNSPLHF. CDR3 DNA: TGTGCCAGCAGCATGACAGGTTCCGATAATTCACCCCTCCACTTT.

In this sample, this clonotype turned up many times. The chain has TRBV5-1 and TRBJ2-6; D ambiguous. This CDR3 comprises 14 residues. Trimming cost V 3 bases and J 0 bases, with 4 bases left between them. CDR1 is SGHRS and CDR2 is YFSETQ in the germline V gene. The CDR3 region is CASSSSSGANVLTF. CDR3 bases: TGCGCCAGCAGCTCGAGCTCTGGGGCCAACGTCCTGACTTTC.

This clonotype was found many times. The chain joins TRBV4-3 to TRBJ2-1; D ambiguous. V was clipped by 0 bases and J by 9 bases, with 9 bases between them. Germline CDR1 and CDR2: LGHNA and YSLEER. This CDR3 region has 13 residues. The CDR3 DNA follows: TGCGCCAGCAGCCAAGATAGAGTGCTTGAGCAGTTCTTC. It specifies CASSQDRVLEQFF.

This clonotype was counted a few times. This chain connects TRBV5-1 to TRBJ1-5; D remains unclear. The CDR3 covers 11 residues. V was clipped by 4 bases and J by 9 bases, with 8 bases between them. Germline lookup yields CDR1 SGHRS and CDR2 YFSETQ. CDR3: CASSPATPQHF. CDR3 DNA sequence: TGCGCCAGCAGCCCCGCTACGCCCCAGCATTTT. Together with reference TRBV5-1 and TRBJ1-5, the CDR3 gives the full variable domain: KAGVTQTPRYLIKTRGQQVTLSCSPISGHRSVSWYQQTPGQGLQFLFEYFSETQRNKGNFPGRFSGRQFSNSRSEMNVSTLELGDSALYLCASSPATPQHFGDGTRLSIL.

In regard to this clonotype: A read error may account for a junction end that differs from germline. This sequence joins TRBV9 and TRBJ2-7, with 7 bases lining up with TRBD1. There are 14 residues in the CDR3. Germline V gene data show CDR1 as SGDLS and CDR2 as YYNGEE. For the CDR3, the DNA is TGTGTCAGCAGCCACTCGGGACAGATCTACGAGCAGTACTTC. Its protein product is CVSSHSGQIYEQYF.

This clonotype has just one count. The chain has TRBV4-2 and TRBJ1-6, with D maybe TRBD1 (5 bases). This CDR3 comprises 15 residues. Trimming pared 4 bases from V and 9 bases from J, leaving 16 bases between. Per the germline V gene, CDR1 is LGHNA and CDR2 is YNFKEQ. The CDR3 DNA is TGTGCCAGCAGCCGAGACCGGGGCAGGGTTTCACCCCTCCACTTT. It codes for CASSRDRGRVSPLHF.

This clonotype was seen many times. The chain employs TRBV29-1 and TRBJ2-7, with 12 bases identical to TRBD1. The V segment lost 4 bases and the J segment 0 bases; nucleotides outside the gene matches: 7. CDR1 and CDR2 (germline): SQVTM, ANQGSEA. CDR3 length: 16 amino acids. The CDR3 reads CSVGGTGGEPSYEQYF. CDR3 nucleotides: TGCAGCGTTGGGGGGACAGGGGGCGAGCCCTCCTACGAGCAGTACTTC.